The T cell receptor (beta chain) described here comes from a study of T-cell memory formation after mild COVID-19. Whole-study findings and limits: Unconfirmed was the SARS-CoV-2 specificity of second-wave clones that peaked on day 37. Pre-infection memory harbored some responding clones, suggesting cross-reactive memory joined. Of the contracting clones, CD4+ ones lay mainly in CM and EM, and CD8+ ones in EMRA.

The CDR3 runs to 16 residues. V lost 5 bases and J lost 6; bases outside the gene matches: 12. CDR1 and CDR2 (germline): SEHNR, FQNEAQ (reference sequence). Constant-segment primers and 5'RACE yielded cDNA libraries for TCR alpha and TCR beta, each carrying sample barcodes and UMIs. TCRdb redid the calling of the 5' RACE reads with MiXCR, one entry per CDR3 protein. The sample shows 350,000 to 500,000 distinct CDR3 sequences, under 25% of them seen only once. Remarks on this clonotype: Its target is not known.

Sequencing was done on a sample of PBMCs or a T cell subset sorted from them (not recorded which). The chain has TRBV7-9 and TRBJ2-5, with 10 bases lining up with TRBD2. This TCR was recovered from an adult woman who had mild COVID-19 (a few samples of this study predate the infection). Cell type and time point are not known. The CDR3 is CASSQTEAGGLKTQYF. DNA of the CDR3: TGTGCCAGCAGCCAAACGGAAGCGGGAGGGCTTAAGACCCAGTACTTC.